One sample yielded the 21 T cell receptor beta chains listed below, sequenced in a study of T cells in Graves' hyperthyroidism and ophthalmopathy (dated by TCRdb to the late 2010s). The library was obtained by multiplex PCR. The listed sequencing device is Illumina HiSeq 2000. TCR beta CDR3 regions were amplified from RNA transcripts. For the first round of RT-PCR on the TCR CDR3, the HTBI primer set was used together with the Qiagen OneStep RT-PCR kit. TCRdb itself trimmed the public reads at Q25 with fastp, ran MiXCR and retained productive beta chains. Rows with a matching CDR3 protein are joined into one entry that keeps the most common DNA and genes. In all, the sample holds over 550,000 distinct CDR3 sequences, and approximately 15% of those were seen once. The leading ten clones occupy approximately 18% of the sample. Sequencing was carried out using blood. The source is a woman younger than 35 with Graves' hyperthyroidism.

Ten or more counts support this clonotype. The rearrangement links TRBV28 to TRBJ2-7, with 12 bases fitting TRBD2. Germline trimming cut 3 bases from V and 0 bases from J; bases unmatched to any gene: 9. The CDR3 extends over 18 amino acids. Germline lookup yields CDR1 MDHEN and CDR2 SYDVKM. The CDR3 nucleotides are TGTGCCAGCAGTTTTCCGACTAGCGGGAGTGTTTACTCCTACGAGCAGTACTTC. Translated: CASSFPTSGSVYSYEQYF.

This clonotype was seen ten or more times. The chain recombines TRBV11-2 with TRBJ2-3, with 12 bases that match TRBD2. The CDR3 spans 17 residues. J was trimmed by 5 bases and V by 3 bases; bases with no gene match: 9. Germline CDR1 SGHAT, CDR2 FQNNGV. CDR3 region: CASSLWGTSGGLDTQYF. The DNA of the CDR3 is TGTGCCAGCAGCTTGTGGGGCACTAGCGGGGGGTTAGATACGCAGTATTTT.

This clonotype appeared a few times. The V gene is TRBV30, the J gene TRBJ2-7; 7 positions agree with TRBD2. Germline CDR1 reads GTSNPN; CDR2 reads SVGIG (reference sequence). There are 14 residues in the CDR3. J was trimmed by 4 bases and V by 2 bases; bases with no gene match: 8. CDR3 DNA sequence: TGTGCCTGGAGTTGGGGGGAGGGCATTTACGAGCAGTACTTC. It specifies CAWSWGEGIYEQYF.

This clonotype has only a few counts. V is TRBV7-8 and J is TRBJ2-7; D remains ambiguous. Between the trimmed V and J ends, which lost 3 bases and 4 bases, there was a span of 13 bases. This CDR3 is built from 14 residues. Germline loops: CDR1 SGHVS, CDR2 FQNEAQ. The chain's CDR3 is CASSFDQGLYEQYF. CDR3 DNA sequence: TGTGCCAGCAGCTTCGATCAAGGGCTTTACGAGCAGTACTTC.

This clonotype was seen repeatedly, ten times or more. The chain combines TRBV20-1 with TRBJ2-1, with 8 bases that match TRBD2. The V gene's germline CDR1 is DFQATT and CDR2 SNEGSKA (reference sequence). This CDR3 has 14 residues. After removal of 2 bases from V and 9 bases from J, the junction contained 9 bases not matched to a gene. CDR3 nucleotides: TGCAGTGCTAGACGGGAGGGGCGGGGGGTTGAGCAGTTCTTC. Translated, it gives CSARREGRGVEQFF.

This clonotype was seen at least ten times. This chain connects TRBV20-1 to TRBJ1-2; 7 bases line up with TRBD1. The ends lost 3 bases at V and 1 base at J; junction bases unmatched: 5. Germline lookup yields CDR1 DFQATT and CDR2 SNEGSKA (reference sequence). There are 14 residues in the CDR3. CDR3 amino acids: CSARPGQINYGYTF. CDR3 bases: TGCAGTGCTAGGCCGGGACAGATTAACTATGGCTACACCTTC.

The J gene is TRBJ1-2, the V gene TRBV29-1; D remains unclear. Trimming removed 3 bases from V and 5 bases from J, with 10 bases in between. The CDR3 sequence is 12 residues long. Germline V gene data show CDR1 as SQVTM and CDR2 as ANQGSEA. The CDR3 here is CSVDTVPYGYTF. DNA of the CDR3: TGCAGCGTTGATACAGTACCTTATGGCTACACCTTC.

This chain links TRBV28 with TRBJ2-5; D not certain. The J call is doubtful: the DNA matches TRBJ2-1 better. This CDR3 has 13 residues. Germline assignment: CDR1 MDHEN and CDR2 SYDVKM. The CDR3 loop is CASSPYMRETQFF. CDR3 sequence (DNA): TGTGCCAGCAGTCCCTACATGAGAGAGACCCAGTTCTTC.

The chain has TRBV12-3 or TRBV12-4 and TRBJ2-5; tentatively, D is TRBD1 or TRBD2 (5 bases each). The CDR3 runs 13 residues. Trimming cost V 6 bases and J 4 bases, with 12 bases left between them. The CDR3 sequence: CASSNQGRETQYF. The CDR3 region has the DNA TGTGCCAGCAGCAATCAGGGACGAGAGACCCAGTACTTC.

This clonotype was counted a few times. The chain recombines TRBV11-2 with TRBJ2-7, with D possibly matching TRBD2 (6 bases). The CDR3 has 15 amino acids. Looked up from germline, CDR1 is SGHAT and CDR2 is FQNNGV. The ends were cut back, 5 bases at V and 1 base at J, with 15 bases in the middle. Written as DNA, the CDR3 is TGTGCCAGCAGCGGAGCGGGCAGGGCTTCCTACGAGCAGTACTTC. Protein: CASSGAGRASYEQYF.

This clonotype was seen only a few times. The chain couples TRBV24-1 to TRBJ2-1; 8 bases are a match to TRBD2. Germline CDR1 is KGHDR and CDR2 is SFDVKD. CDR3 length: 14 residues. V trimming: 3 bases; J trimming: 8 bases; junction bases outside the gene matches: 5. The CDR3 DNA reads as TGTGCCACCAGTGATGAAACGGGGGGGGATGAGCAGTTCTTC. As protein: CATSDETGGDEQFF.

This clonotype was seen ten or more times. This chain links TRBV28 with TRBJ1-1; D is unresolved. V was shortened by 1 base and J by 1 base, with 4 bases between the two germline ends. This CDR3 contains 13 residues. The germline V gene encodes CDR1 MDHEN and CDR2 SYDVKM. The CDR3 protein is CASSLSTNTEAFF. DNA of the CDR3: TGTGCCAGCAGTTTATCCACGAACACTGAAGCTTTCTTT.

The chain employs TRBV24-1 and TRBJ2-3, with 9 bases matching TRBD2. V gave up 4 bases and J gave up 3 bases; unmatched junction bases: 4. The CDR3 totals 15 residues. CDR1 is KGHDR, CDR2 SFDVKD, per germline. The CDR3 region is CATSDHGLATDTQYF. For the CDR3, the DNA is TGTGCCACCAGTGACCACGGACTAGCGACAGATACGCAGTATTTT.

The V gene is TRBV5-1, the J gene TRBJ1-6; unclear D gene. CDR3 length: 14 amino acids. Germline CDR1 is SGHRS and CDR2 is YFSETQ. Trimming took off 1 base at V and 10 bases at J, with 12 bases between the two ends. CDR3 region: CASSLLASESPLHF. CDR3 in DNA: TGCGCCAGCAGCTTGCTTGCGAGTGAATCACCCCTCCACTTT.

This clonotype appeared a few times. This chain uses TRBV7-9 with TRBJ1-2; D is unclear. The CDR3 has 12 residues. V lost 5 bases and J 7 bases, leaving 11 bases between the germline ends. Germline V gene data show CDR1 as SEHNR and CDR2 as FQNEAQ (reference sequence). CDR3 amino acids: CASSPQATGYTF. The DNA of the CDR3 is TGTGCCAGCAGCCCCCAAGCTACTGGCTACACCTTC.

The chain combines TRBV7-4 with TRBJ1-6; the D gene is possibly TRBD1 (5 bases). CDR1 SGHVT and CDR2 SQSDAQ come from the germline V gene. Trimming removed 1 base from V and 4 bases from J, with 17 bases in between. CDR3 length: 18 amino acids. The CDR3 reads CASSLEMGQLNYNSPLHF. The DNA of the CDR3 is TGTGCCAGCAGCTTAGAAATGGGGCAGCTGAATTATAATTCACCCCTCCACTTT.

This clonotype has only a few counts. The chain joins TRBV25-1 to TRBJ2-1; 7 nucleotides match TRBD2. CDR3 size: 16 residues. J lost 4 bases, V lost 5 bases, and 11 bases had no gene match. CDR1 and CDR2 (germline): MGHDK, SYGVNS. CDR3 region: CASSPLGGTYYNEQFF. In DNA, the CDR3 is TGTGCCAGCAGTCCCCTGGGGGGGACTTATTACAATGAGCAGTTCTTC.

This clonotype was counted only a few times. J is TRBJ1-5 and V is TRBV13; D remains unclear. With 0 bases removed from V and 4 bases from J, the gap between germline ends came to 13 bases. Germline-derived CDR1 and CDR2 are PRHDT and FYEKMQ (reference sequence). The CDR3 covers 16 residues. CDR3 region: CASSLGRVQTNQPQHF. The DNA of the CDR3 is TGTGCCAGCAGCTTAGGCCGGGTGCAGACAAATCAGCCCCAGCATTTT.

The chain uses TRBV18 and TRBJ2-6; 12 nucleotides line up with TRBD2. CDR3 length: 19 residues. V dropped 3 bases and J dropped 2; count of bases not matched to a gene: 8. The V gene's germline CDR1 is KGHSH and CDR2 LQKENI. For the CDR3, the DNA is TGTGCCAGCTCACCCGGACTAGCGGGGAGTGAGGCTGGGGCCAACGTCCTGACTTTC. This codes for CASSPGLAGSEAGANVLTF.

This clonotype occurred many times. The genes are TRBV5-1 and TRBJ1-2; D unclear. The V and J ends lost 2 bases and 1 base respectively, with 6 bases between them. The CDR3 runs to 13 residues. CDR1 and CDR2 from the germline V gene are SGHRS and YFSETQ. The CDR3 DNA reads TGCGCCAGCAGCTTCCAGGTTAACTATGGCTACACCTTC. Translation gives CASSFQVNYGYTF. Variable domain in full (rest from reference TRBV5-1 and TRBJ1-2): KAGVTQTPRYLIKTRGQQVTLSCSPISGHRSVSWYQQTPGQGLQFLFEYFSETQRNKGNFPGRFSGRQFSNSRSEMNVSTLELGDSALYLCASSFQVNYGYTFGSGTRLTVV.

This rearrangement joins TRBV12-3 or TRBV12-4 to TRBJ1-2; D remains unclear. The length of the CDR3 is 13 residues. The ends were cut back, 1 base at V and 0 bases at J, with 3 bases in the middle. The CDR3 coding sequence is TGTGCCAGCAGTTTAGGTTCTAACTATGGCTACACCTTC. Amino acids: CASSLGSNYGYTF.